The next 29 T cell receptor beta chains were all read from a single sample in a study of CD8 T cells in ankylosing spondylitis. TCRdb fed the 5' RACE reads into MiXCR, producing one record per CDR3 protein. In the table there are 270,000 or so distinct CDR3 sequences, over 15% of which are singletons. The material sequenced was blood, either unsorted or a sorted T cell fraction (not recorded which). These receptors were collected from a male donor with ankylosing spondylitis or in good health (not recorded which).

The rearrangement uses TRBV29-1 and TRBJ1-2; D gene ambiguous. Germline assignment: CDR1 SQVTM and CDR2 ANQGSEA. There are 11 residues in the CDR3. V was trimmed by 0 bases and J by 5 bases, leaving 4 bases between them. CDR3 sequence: CSVEDIYGYTF. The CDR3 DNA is TGCAGCGTTGAAGACATATATGGCTACACCTTC.

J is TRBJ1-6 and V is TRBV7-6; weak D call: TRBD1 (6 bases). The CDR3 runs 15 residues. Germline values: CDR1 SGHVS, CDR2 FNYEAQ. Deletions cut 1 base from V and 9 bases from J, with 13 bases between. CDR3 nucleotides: TGTGCCAGCAGCTTAGATCAGGGGATGGTTTCACCCCTCCACTTT. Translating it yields CASSLDQGMVSPLHF.

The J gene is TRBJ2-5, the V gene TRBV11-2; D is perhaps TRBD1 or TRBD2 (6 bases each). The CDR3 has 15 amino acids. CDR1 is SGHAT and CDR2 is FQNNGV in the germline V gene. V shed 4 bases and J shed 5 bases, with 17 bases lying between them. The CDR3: CASSSLLGGGETQYF. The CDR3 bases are TGTGCCAGCAGCTCCCTACTTGGAGGGGGGGAGACCCAGTACTTC.

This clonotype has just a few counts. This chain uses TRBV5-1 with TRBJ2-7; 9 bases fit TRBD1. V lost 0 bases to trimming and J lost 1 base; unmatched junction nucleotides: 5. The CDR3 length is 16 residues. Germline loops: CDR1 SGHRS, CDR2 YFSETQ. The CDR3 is CASSLDVTGGSYEQYF. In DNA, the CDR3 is TGCGCCAGCAGCTTGGATGTGACAGGGGGTTCCTACGAGCAGTACTTC.

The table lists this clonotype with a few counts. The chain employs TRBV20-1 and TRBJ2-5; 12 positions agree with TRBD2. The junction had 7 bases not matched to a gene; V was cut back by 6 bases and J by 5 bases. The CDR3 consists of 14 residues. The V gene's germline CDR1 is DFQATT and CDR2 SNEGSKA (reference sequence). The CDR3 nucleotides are TGCAGTGCCCGGGAGCTAGCGGGAGGGGAGACCCAGTACTTC. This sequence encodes CSARELAGGETQYF.

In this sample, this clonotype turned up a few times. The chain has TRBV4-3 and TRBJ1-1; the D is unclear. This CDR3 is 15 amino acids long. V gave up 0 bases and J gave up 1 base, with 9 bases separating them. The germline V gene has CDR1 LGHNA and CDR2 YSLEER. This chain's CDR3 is CASSQDWQSNTEAFF. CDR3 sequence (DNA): TGCGCCAGCAGCCAAGATTGGCAATCGAACACTGAAGCTTTCTTT.

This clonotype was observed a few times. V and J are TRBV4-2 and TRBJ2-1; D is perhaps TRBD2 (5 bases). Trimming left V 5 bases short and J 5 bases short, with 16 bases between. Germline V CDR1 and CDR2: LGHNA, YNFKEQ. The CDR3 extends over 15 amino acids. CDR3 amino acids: CASSNPSGSNNEQFF. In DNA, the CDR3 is TGTGCCAGCAGCAACCCCAGCGGTTCCAACAATGAGCAGTTCTTC.

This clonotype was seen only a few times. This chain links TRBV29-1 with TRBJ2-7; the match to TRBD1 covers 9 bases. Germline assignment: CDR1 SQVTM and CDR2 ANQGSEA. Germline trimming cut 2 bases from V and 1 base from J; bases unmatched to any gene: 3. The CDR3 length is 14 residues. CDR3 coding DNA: TGCAGCGTTGAAAGCGACAGGGGGTCCTACGAGCAGTACTTC. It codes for CSVESDRGSYEQYF.

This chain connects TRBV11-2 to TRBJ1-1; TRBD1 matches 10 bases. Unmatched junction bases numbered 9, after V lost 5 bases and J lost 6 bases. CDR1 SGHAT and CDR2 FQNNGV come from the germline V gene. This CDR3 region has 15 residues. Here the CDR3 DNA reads TGTGCCAGCAGCGCGGGACAGGGGCTAAGGCCTGAAGCTTTCTTT. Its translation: CASSAGQGLRPEAFF.

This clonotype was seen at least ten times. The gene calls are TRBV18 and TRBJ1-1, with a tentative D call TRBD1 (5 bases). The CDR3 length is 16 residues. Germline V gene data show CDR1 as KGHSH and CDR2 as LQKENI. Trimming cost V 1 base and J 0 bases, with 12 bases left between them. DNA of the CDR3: TGTGCCAGCTCACCACGGGGCAGCCGAGTGAACACTGAAGCTTTCTTT. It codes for CASSPRGSRVNTEAFF.

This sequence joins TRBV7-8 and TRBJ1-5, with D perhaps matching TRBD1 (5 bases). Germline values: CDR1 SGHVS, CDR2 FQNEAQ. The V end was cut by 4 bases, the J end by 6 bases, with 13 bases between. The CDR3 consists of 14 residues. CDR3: CASSWDGTLQPQHF. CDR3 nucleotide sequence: TGTGCCAGCAGCTGGGACGGGACCCTTCAGCCCCAGCATTTT.

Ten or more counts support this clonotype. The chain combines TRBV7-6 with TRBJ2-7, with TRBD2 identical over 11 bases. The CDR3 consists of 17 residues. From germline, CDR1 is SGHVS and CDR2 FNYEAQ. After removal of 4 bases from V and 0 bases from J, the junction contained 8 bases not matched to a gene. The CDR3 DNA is TGTGCCAGCAGCTCACTTGGTGGGACTAGCGGCTCCTACGAGCAGTACTTC. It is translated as CASSSLGGTSGSYEQYF.

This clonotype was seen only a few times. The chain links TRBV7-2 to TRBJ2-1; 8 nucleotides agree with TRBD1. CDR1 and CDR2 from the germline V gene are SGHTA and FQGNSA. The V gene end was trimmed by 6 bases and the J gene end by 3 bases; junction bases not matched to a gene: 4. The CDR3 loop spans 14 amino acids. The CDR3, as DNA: TGTGCCAGCAGAATAACAGGGGGCTACAATGAGCAGTTCTTC. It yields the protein CASRITGGYNEQFF.

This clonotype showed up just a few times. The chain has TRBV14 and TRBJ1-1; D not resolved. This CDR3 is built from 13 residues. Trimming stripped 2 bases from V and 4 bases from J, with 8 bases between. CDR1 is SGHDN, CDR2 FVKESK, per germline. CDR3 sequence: CASSQLSPTEAFF. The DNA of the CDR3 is TGTGCCAGCAGCCAATTATCTCCCACTGAAGCTTTCTTT.

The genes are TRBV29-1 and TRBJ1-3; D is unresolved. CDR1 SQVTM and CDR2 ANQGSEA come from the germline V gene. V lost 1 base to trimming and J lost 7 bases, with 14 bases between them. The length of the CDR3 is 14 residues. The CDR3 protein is CSVEALDYGNTIYF. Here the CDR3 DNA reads TGCAGCGTTGAAGCCCTGGATTATGGTAACACCATATATTTT.

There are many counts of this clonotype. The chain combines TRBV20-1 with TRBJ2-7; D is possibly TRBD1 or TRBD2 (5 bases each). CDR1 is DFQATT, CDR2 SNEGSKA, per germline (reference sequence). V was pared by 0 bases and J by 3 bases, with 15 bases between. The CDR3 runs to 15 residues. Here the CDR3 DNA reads TGCAGTGCTAGAGATCTCCTGCAGGGAGACTACGAGCAGTACTTC. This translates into CSARDLLQGDYEQYF.

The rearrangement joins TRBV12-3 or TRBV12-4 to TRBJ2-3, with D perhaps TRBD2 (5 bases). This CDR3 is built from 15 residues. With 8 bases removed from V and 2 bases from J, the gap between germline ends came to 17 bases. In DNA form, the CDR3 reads TGTGCCAGCCGAGGTGGGAGATCAATCACAGATACGCAGTATTTT. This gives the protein CASRGGRSITDTQYF.

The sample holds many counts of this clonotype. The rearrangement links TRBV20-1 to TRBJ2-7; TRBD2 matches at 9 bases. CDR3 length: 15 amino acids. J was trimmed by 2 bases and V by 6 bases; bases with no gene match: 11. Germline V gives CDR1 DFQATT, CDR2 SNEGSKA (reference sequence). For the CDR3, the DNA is TGCAGTGCAGCCTTTGAGGGGACTAGCCCCTACGAGCAGTACTTC. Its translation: CSAAFEGTSPYEQYF.

This CDR3 is CASHPGLAGGTNTGELFF. The CDR3 coding sequence is TGTGCCAGTCACCCGGGACTAGCGGGAGGTACGAACACCGGGGAGCTGTTTTTT. V and J are TRBV19 and TRBJ2-2, with 15 bases that match TRBD2. Trimming removed 8 bases from V and 0 bases from J; junction bases left unmatched: 7. From germline, CDR1 is LNHDA and CDR2 SQIVND (reference sequence). This CDR3 contains 18 residues.

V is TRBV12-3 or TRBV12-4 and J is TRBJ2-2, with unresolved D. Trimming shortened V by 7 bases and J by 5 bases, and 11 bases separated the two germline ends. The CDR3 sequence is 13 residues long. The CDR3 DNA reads TGTGCCAGCATCCAGGCCCTAACCGGGGAGCTGTTTTTT. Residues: CASIQALTGELFF.

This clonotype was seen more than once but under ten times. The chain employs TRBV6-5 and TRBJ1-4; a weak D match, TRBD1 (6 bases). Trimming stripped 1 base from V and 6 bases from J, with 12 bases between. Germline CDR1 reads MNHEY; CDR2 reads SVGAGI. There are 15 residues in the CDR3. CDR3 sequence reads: CASSYFRGEDEKLFF. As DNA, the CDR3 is TGTGCCAGCAGTTACTTCAGGGGAGAGGATGAAAAACTGTTTTTT.

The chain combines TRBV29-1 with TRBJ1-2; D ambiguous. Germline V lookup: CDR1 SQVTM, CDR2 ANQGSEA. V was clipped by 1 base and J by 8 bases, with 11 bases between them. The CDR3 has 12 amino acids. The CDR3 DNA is TGCAGCGTTGAAGGGACCCTCGGGGGCTACACCTTC. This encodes CSVEGTLGGYTF.

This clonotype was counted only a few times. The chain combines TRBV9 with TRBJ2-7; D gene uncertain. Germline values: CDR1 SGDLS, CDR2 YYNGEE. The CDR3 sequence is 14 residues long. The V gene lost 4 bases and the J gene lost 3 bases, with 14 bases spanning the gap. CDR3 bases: TGTGCCAGCAGCTCCTTTAGCACCGACTACGAGCAGTACTTC. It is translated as CASSSFSTDYEQYF.

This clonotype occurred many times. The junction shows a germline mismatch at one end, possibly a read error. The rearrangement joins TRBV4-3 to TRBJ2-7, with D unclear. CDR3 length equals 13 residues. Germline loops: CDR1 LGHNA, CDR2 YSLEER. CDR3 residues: CASSQDQGQIPTF. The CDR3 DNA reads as TGCGCCAGCAGCCAAGATCAAGGGCAGATACCAACCTTC.

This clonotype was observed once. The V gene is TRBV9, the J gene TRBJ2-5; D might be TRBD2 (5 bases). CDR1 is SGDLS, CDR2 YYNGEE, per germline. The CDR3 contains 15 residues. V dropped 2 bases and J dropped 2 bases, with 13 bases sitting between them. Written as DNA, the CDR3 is TGTGCCAGCAGCGTCTCCGAGGGCCCACAAGAGACCCAGTACTTC. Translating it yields CASSVSEGPQETQYF.

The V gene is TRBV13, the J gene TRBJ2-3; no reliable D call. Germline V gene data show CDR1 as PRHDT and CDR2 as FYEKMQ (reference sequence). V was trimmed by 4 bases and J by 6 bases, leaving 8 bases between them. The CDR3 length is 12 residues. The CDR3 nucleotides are TGTGCCAGCAGCTCCGAGCCCGATACGCAGTATTTT. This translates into CASSSEPDTQYF. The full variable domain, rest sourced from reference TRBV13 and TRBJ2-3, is AAGVIQSPRHLIKEKRETATLKCYPIPRHDTVYWYQQGPGQDPQFLISFYEKMQSDKGSIPDRFSAQQFSDYHSELNMSSLELGDSALYFCASSSEPDTQYFGPGTRLTVL.

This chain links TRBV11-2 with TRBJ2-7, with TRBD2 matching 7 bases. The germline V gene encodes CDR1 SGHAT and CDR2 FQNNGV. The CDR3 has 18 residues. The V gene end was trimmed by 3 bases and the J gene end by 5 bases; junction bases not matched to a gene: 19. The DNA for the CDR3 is TGTGCCAGCAGCTTCCTCCCGGGGAGGGACGCCATCGCCCACGAGCAGTACTTC. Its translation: CASSFLPGRDAIAHEQYF.

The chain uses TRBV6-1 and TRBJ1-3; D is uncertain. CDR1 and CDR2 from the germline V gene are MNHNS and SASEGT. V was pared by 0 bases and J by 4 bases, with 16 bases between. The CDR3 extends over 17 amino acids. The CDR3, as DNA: TGTGCCAGCAGTGAAGCGCTTCGCATTAACTCAGGAAACACCATATATTTT. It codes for CASSEALRINSGNTIYF.

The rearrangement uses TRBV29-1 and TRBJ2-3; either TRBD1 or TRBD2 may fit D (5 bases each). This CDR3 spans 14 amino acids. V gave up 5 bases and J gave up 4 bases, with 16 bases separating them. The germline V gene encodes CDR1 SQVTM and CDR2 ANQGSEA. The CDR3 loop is CSVQGDKDPDTQYF. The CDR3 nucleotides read TGCAGCGTTCAGGGAGACAAAGATCCAGATACGCAGTATTTT.